A selection of T cell receptor beta chains follows, all from one sample in a study of blood T cell repertoires in COVID-19. TCRdb's table, derived via immunoSEQ multiplex PCR, lists solely in-frame clones and lacks some. The table has fewer than 20,000 clones, about nine tenths seen once. The sample was peripheral blood. The receptors originated from a human donor in a cohort sampled during active COVID-19. The CDR3 runs from the conserved cysteine through the conserved F or W. The D gene is left open where the match is weak. The size of a clone is reported for some rows only, either as once, few or many, or as a class for expanded clones.

V	J	D	size	CDR3	DNA
TRBV29-1	TRBJ1-4	.	.	CSVVGHQTNEKLFF	TGCAGCGTCGTTGGACACCAAACTAATGAAAAACTGTTTTTT
TRBV6-5	TRBJ2-1	.	.	CASKKGGTYNEQFF	TGTGCCAGCAAGAAAGGCGGGACCTACAATGAGCAGTTCTTC
TRBV5-1	TRBJ2-5	.	.	CASSLFQGLAQETQYF	TGCGCCAGCAGCTTATTCCAGGGTCTGGCCCAAGAGACCCAGTACTTC
TRBV5-1	TRBJ2-3	.	.	CASRLGGGTDTQYF	TGCGCCAGCCGTCTTGGGGGCGGCACAGATACGCAGTATTTT
TRBV7-9	TRBJ2-5	.	once	CASSANTETQYF	TGTGCCAGCAGCGCAAACACAGAGACCCAGTACTTC
TRBV2	TRBJ2-1	TRBD2	.	CASSNSGVWYEQFF	TGTGCCAGCAGCAATAGCGGGGTTTGGTATGAGCAGTTCTTC
TRBV6-5	TRBJ1-2	.	.	CASSYQSRGPYGYTF	TGTGCCAGCAGTTATCAGTCCAGGGGACCTTATGGCTACACCTTC
TRBV9	TRBJ2-3	TRBD2	.	CASTSSGRGDTQYF	TGTGCCAGCACCAGTAGCGGGAGAGGAGATACGCAGTATTTT
TRBV3-1/TRBV3-2	TRBJ2-1	TRBD2	.	CASSPASGSYNEQFF	TGTGCCAGCAGCCCGGCTAGCGGCTCCTACAATGAGCAGTTCTTC
TRBV10-3	TRBJ2-2	TRBD2	once	CAIRGVGANTGELFF	TGTGCCATCCGGGGGGTGGGAGCTAACACCGGGGAGCTGTTTTTT
TRBV7-7	TRBJ2-1	.	.	CASSLVLNNEQFF	TGTGCTAGCAGCTTAGTTCTTAACAATGAGCAGTTCTTC
TRBV6-1	TRBJ1-5	.	.	CASSELETGQPQHF	TGTGCCAGCAGTGAACTGGAAACAGGGCAGCCCCAGCATTTT
TRBV11-3	TRBJ1-2	TRBD1	.	CASSFQRGQGLSYGYTF	TGTGCCAGCAGCTTCCAACGGGGACAGGGCCTTTCCTATGGCTACACCTTC
TRBV25-1	TRBJ2-1	TRBD1	.	CASSKGQGARGYNEQFF	TGTGCCAGCAGTAAGGGACAGGGGGCAAGAGGCTACAATGAGCAGTTCTTC
TRBV18	TRBJ2-7	.	few	CASSDTYEQYF	TGTGCCAGCTCAGACACCTACGAGCAGTACTTC
TRBV6-5	TRBJ2-1	.	.	CASSSGVLAGNEQFF	TGTGCCAGCAGTTCGGGCGTACTGGCGGGCAATGAGCAGTTCTTC
TRBV10-3	TRBJ2-7	.	.	CAISGPGFDEQYF	TGTGCCATCAGTGGGCCAGGGTTCGACGAGCAGTACTTC
TRBV5-1	TRBJ1-1	.	once	CASSRELTGTGLNTEAFF	TGCGCCAGCAGTCGTGAGCTAACAGGGACGGGTTTGAACACTGAAGCTTTCTTT
TRBV5-1	TRBJ1-5	TRBD1	.	CASSLGDREGQPQHF	TGCGCCAGCAGCTTGGGGGACAGGGAGGGACAGCCCCAGCATTTT
TRBV7-2	TRBJ2-5	TRBD2	once	CASSGSSGGAGETQYF	TGTGCCAGCAGTGGATCTAGCGGGGGGGCAGGGGAGACCCAGTACTTC
TRBV9	TRBJ2-7	TRBD1	.	CASSARDRITYEQYF	TGTGCCAGCAGCGCCCGGGACAGAATTACCTACGAGCAGTACTTC
TRBV7-6	TRBJ2-7	TRBD2	.	CASSLGWGGGASYEQYF	TGTGCCAGCAGCTTAGGCTGGGGCGGGGGGGCATCCTACGAGCAGTACTTC
TRBV5-5	TRBJ1-4	.	.	CASSPLNEKLFF	TGTGCCAGCAGCCCTCTTAATGAAAAACTGTTTTTT
TRBV19	TRBJ2-3	TRBD1	.	CASSDRGGGTDTQYF	TGTGCCAGTAGCGACAGGGGAGGTGGCACAGATACGCAGTATTTT
TRBV2	TRBJ2-1	TRBD2	.	CASSREGAYNEQFF	TGTGCCAGCAGCAGGGAGGGTGCCTACAATGAGCAGTTCTTC
TRBV19	TRBJ2-3	.	.	CASSRQGSGSTDTQYF	TGTGCCAGTAGTCGCCAGGGCTCCGGCAGCACAGATACGCAGTATTTT
TRBV5-1	TRBJ2-1	TRBD2	.	CASNPGGLAGLGEQFF	TGCGCCAGCAACCCCGGGGGACTAGCGGGGTTGGGTGAGCAGTTCTTC
TRBV6-2/TRBV6-3	TRBJ1-4	.	.	CASSYTENSYNEKLFF	TGTGCCAGCAGTTACACCGAAAATTCCTATAATGAAAAACTGTTTTTT
TRBV5-4	TRBJ2-2	.	.	CASSLVEPGELFF	TGTGCCAGCAGCTTGGTCGAGCCCGGGGAGCTGTTTTTT
TRBV7-9	TRBJ2-3	TRBD2	.	CASSPRGGSGVQTDTQYF	TGTGCCAGCAGCCCCCGGGGGGGCTCCGGCGTTCAGACAGATACGCAGTATTTT
TRBV7-9	TRBJ2-7	.	.	CASSLGAGISYEQYF	TGTGCCAGCAGCTTAGGGGCAGGAATCTCCTACGAGCAGTACTTC
TRBV6-5	TRBJ1-6	.	.	CASSYPDSPLHF	TGTGCCAGCAGTTACCCCGATTCACCCCTCCACTTT
TRBV6-2/TRBV6-3	TRBJ2-3	TRBD2	once	CASSLQRDTTQYF	TGTGCCAGCAGCCTCCAGCGGGATACTACGCAGTATTTT
TRBV12-5	TRBJ2-7	TRBD2	.	CASGQRDSEQYF	TGTGCTAGTGGTCAGCGGGATAGCGAGCAGTACTTC
TRBV12-5	TRBJ2-7	TRBD2	.	CASGLRASGSPYEQYF	TGTGCTAGTGGTTTGAGGGCTAGCGGGAGTCCCTACGAGCAGTACTTC
TRBV7-2	TRBJ2-7	TRBD2	.	CASSPGGVGYEQYF	TGTGCCAGCAGCCCCGGGGGGGTAGGCTACGAGCAGTACTTC
TRBV10-3	TRBJ2-5	.	.	CAISEGRGSSRETQYF	TGTGCCATCAGTGAAGGTAGGGGGTCCTCAAGAGAGACCCAGTACTTC
TRBV9	TRBJ2-3	TRBD2	.	CASSVDPPAGDDTDTQYF	TGTGCCAGCAGCGTAGATCCCCCTGCGGGGGATGACACAGATACGCAGTATTTT
TRBV25-1	TRBJ2-4	TRBD1	few	CASSPSVGGNGNIQYF	TGTGCCAGCAGTCCCAGCGTAGGGGGCAATGGAAACATTCAGTACTTC
TRBV4-2	TRBJ2-2	.	.	CASSQDWVRGLFF	TGTGCCAGCAGCCAGGATTGGGTACGGGGGCTGTTTTTT
TRBV30	TRBJ1-2	TRBD1	.	CAWSPGTVYGYTF	TGTGCCTGGAGTCCGGGGACAGTTTATGGCTACACCTTC
TRBV6-6	TRBJ2-1	.	.	CASSRPFNEQFF	TGTGCCAGCAGTCGACCGTTCAATGAGCAGTTCTTC
TRBV6-5	TRBJ2-2	.	.	CASKRTPNTGELFF	TGTGCCAGCAAACGGACACCGAACACCGGGGAGCTGTTTTTT
TRBV11-3	TRBJ1-1	.	.	CASSFRGVEAFF	TGTGCCAGCAGCTTTCGTGGAGTCGAAGCTTTCTTT
TRBV24-1	TRBJ2-1	TRBD1	.	CATGGQGIDEQFF	TGTGCCACCGGGGGACAGGGGATCGATGAGCAGTTCTTC
TRBV11-3	TRBJ2-7	TRBD1	.	CASSLGQSGSYEQYF	TGTGCCAGCAGCCTGGGACAGTCAGGCTCCTACGAGCAGTACTTC
TRBV29-1	TRBJ2-2	.	.	CSVNRAGGELFF	TGCAGCGTAAACAGGGCGGGCGGGGAGCTGTTTTTT
TRBV9	TRBJ2-3	TRBD2	.	CASSLTSGRVDTQYF	TGTGCCAGCAGCCTAACTAGCGGGAGGGTTGATACGCAGTATTTT
TRBV6-5	TRBJ1-5	TRBD1	.	CASSRGQAVNQPQHF	TGTGCCAGCAGCAGGGGACAGGCCGTGAATCAGCCCCAGCATTTT
TRBV15	TRBJ1-2	.	.	CATSRDRSGPLETDGYTF	TGTGCCACCAGCAGAGATAGGTCAGGGCCCCTTGAGACGGATGGCTACACCTTC
TRBV14	TRBJ2-3	.	.	CASSLSLTDTQYF	TGTGCCAGCAGCCTGTCATTGACAGATACGCAGTATTTT